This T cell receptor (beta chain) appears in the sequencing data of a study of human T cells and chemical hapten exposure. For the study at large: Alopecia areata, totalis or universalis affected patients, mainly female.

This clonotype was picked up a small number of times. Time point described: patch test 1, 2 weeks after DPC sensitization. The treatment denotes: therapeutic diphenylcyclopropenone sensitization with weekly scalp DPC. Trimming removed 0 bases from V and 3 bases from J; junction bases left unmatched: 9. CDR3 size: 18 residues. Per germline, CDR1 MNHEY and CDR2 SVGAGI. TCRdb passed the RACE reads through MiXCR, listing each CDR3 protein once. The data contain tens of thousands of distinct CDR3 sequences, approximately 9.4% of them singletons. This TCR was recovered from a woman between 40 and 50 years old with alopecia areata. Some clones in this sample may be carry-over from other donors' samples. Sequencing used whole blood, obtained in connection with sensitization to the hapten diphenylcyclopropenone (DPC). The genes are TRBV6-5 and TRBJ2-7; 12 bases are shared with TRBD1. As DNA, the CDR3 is TGTGCCAGCAGTTACTCCTACGCCGGGACAGGGGGCATCTACGAGCAGTACTTC. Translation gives CASSYSYAGTGGIYEQYF.